Each of the 10 T cell receptor beta chains below was sequenced from the same sample in a study of T cells in localized non-small cell lung cancer. Here immunoSEQ multiplex PCR was the method, and the copy in TCRdb shows in-frame clones only, minus some. The sample carries some 52,000 clones, around 82% recorded once. Sequencing used PBMCs, obtained before any cancer treatment. The receptor set was obtained from a woman aged 35-70 years with stage II lung adenocarcinoma.

The gene calls are TRBV5-1 and TRBJ1-1, with TRBD1 matching 10 bases. Trimming cost V 5 bases and J 7 bases; bases outside gene matches: 2. Germline CDR1 and CDR2: SGHRS and YFSETQ. This CDR3 has 12 residues. CDR3 DNA sequence: TGCGCCAGCAGATGGACAGGGGGTGAAGCTTTCTTT. Protein sequence: CASRWTGGEAFF.

The chain employs TRBV11-2 and TRBJ2-7; 8 nucleotides align to TRBD1. The CDR3 runs 15 residues. The trim removed 5 bases at V and 3 bases at J, leaving 9 bases unmatched. Germline V gene lookup returns CDR1 SGHAT and CDR2 FQNNGV. CDR3 bases: TGTGCCAGCAGCGACCGGACAGGGTCGATCTACGAGCAGTACTTC. As protein: CASSDRTGSIYEQYF.

This chain links TRBV5-1 with TRBJ2-2; D uncertain. The germline gives CDR1 SGHRS, CDR2 YFSETQ. V was trimmed by 4 bases and J by 4 bases, leaving 8 bases between them. The CDR3 spans 13 residues. The CDR3 DNA sequence: TGCGCCAGCAGCCCTCGGGTCACCGGGGAGCTGTTTTTT. Its protein is CASSPRVTGELFF.

The sample holds one count of this clone. V gene TRBV29-1 combines with J gene TRBJ1-2; tentative D call: TRBD1 (5 bases). The CDR3 has 14 residues. V lost 4 bases and J lost 2, with 14 bases in between. Germline V lookup: CDR1 SQVTM, CDR2 ANQGSEA. Here the CDR3 DNA reads TGCAGCGTTGTACCCGGGGCAGGGAACTATGGCTACACCTTC. Amino acids: CSVVPGAGNYGYTF.

The genes are TRBV5-1 and TRBJ2-1, with D uncertain. The CDR3 sequence is 18 residues long. Looked up from germline, CDR1 is SGHRS and CDR2 is YFSETQ. The germline V and J ends were trimmed by 1 base and 0 bases, with 17 bases remaining between them. CDR3 amino acids: CASSLNYQTVSSYNEQFF. DNA for the CDR3: TGCGCCAGCAGCTTGAACTACCAGACCGTTAGCTCCTACAATGAGCAGTTCTTC.

The gene calls are TRBV28 and TRBJ1-5; 8 nucleotides agree with TRBD1. The CDR3 totals 14 residues. The V gene's germline CDR1 is MDHEN and CDR2 SYDVKM. The junction had 3 bases not matched to a gene; V was cut back by 2 bases and J by 6 bases. CDR3 protein: CASSLTTGGQPQHF. CDR3 sequence (DNA): TGTGCCAGCAGTTTAACAACAGGGGGTCAGCCCCAGCATTTT.

The rearrangement links TRBV19 to TRBJ1-5; D is uncertain. Germline V gene lookup returns CDR1 LNHDA and CDR2 SQIVND (reference sequence). V was clipped by 7 bases and J by 4 bases, with 17 bases between them. The CDR3 spans 15 residues. CDR3 bases: TGTGCCAGTAACAACGGGGTCCCACGGAATCAGCCCCAGCATTTT. This codes for CASNNGVPRNQPQHF.

The CDR3 region is CASSHEVLARSDEQFF. For the CDR3, the DNA is TGTGCCAGCAGTCACGAGGTTCTGGCAAGGAGCGATGAGCAGTTCTTC. The J gene is TRBJ2-1, the V gene TRBV28; D remains ambiguous. Germline CDR1 is MDHEN and CDR2 is SYDVKM. This CDR3 comprises 16 residues. V was cut by 5 bases and J by 8 bases, with 22 bases left in between. The full variable domain, rest sourced from reference TRBV28 and TRBJ2-1, is DVKVTQSSRYLVKRTGEKVFLECVQDMDHENMFWYRQDPGLGLRLIYFSYDVKMKEKGDIPEGYSVSREKKERFSLILESASTNQTSMYLCASSHEVLARSDEQFFGPGTRLTVL.

This clone was seen only a few times. The gene calls are TRBV9 and TRBJ1-1, with no clear D. V lost 4 bases and J 1 base, leaving 11 bases between the germline ends. This CDR3 is built from 14 residues. In germline, CDR1 is SGDLS, CDR2 YYNGEE. CDR3 protein: CASSPLASNTEAFF. CDR3 nucleotides: TGTGCCAGCAGCCCCCTAGCTTCGAACACTGAAGCTTTCTTT.

This clone came up once. The rearrangement links TRBV4-2 to TRBJ2-6; weak D call: TRBD2 (5 bases). V was trimmed by 0 bases and J by 0 bases, leaving 9 bases between them. There are 17 residues in the CDR3. Germline CDR1 is LGHNA and CDR2 is YNFKEQ. The CDR3 sequence: CASSQDNAGSGANVLTF. The CDR3 DNA reads as TGTGCCAGCAGCCAAGATAACGCGGGCTCTGGGGCCAACGTCCTGACTTTC.